These 10 T cell receptor beta chains were all obtained from the same sample, sequenced in a study of blood T cell repertoires in COVID-19. Using immunoSEQ multiplex PCR, the repertoire was profiled, and TCRdb retains in-frame clones only, with some absent. Among 200,000 to 250,000 clones listed, around 86% were seen once. Sequencing input: PBMCs or T cells enriched from blood (not recorded which). These receptors were obtained from a middle-aged woman with acute COVID-19.

This sequence joins TRBV11-2 and TRBJ2-1, with 7 bases lining up with TRBD2. The V gene end was trimmed by 8 bases and the J gene end by 7 bases; junction bases not matched to a gene: 11. This CDR3 is built from 14 residues. CDR1 SGHAT and CDR2 FQNNGV come from the germline V gene. CDR3 DNA sequence: TGTGCCAGCCAACCCGGGGCGGGGGTAAATGAGCAGTTCTTC. Translation gives CASQPGAGVNEQFF.

The chain joins TRBV2 to TRBJ2-2; D gene uncertain. Germline CDR1 is SNHLY and CDR2 is FYNNEI. Deletions cut 4 bases from V and 7 bases from J, with 4 bases between. The CDR3 runs to 11 residues. The chain's CDR3 is CASSAVGELFF. For the CDR3, the DNA is TGTGCCAGCAGTGCAGTCGGGGAGCTGTTTTTT.

The rearrangement links TRBV19 to TRBJ1-1, with 9 bases fitting TRBD1. The trim removed 3 bases at V and 8 bases at J, leaving 7 bases unmatched. Germline V gives CDR1 LNHDA, CDR2 SQIVND (reference sequence). The CDR3 extends over 14 amino acids. In DNA, the CDR3 is TGTGCCAGTAGTATTAGCGGACAGGGGTTCGAAGCTTTCTTT. Translating gives CASSISGQGFEAFF.

The genes are TRBV5-1 and TRBJ1-2; TRBD1 matches at 9 bases. This CDR3 spans 14 amino acids. The V segment lost 3 bases and the J segment 7 bases; nucleotides outside the gene matches: 7. CDR1 and CDR2 (germline): SGHRS, YFSETQ. This chain's CDR3 is CASSYGGTGSGYTF. CDR3 DNA sequence: TGCGCCAGCAGCTACGGAGGGACAGGGAGTGGCTACACCTTC.

This clone appeared a single time. The CDR3 sequence is CASSVTGGNTIYF. The DNA of the CDR3 is TGCGCCAGCAGCGTTACAGGGGGAAACACCATATATTTT. V is TRBV5-1 and J is TRBJ1-3; maybe TRBD1 (6 bases). CDR1 is SGHRS, CDR2 YFSETQ, per germline. Trimming removed 4 bases from V and 4 bases from J, with 9 bases in between. This CDR3 is built from 13 residues.

The V call is TRBV19, the J call TRBJ2-7, with D maybe TRBD2 (5 bases). Germline lookup yields CDR1 LNHDA and CDR2 SQIVND (reference sequence). The CDR3 runs to 16 residues. Trimming removed 3 bases from V and 4 bases from J, with 19 bases in between. CDR3: CASSMGTGGNGYEQYF. As DNA, the CDR3 is TGTGCCAGTAGTATGGGCACCGGAGGAAATGGGTACGAGCAGTACTTC.

The chain combines TRBV28 with TRBJ1-4, with a tentative D call TRBD1 (5 bases). The CDR3 is made up of 16 amino acids. Trimming removed 6 bases at V and 1 base at J, with 15 bases between. The germline gives CDR1 MDHEN, CDR2 SYDVKM. As DNA, the CDR3 is TGTGCCAGCAGGCCGGTCTCCGGGGGAACTAATGAAAAACTGTTTTTT. Encoded protein: CASRPVSGGTNEKLFF.

The chain is built from TRBV21-1 and TRBJ2-4; the table's TRBD1 call for D was not verified on the DNA. TRBV21-1 is a documented pseudogene. This CDR3 comprises 17 residues. This CDR3 reads CASSSLIYRDRKNIQYF. CDR3 bases: TGTGCCAGCAGCAGCCTAATTTACCGGGACAGAAAAAACATTCAGTACTTC.

A few counts support this clone. This chain links TRBV27 with TRBJ2-2; a possible D gene is TRBD1 (5 bases). Germline CDR1 and CDR2: MNHEY and SMNVEV (reference sequence). CDR3 length equals 13 residues. Trimming took off 5 bases at V and 6 bases at J, with 10 bases between the two ends. Here the CDR3 DNA reads TGTGCCAGCAGTCCCCAGGGTCCCGGGGAGCTGTTTTTT. Translation: CASSPQGPGELFF.

The chain recombines TRBV4-3 with TRBJ2-1, with 9 positions matching TRBD1. Germline values: CDR1 LGHNA, CDR2 YSLEER. The CDR3 length is 15 residues. Trimming cost V 4 bases and J 4 bases; bases outside gene matches: 5. In DNA form, the CDR3 reads TGCGCCAGCAGCCCGAGGACAGGGGAATACAATGAGCAGTTCTTC. Translating gives CASSPRTGEYNEQFF.